The present T cell receptor beta chain was sequenced within a study of vaccination effects on CD4 cells after COVID-19. CDR1 is MNHEY, CDR2 SMNVEV, per germline (reference sequence). The CDR3 sequence is 16 residues long. V lost 6 bases to trimming and J lost 3 bases; unmatched junction nucleotides: 11. Profiling relied on immunoSEQ multiplex PCR, and the TCRdb table lists in-frame clones only, not all of them. There are tens of thousands of clones in the sample; about 72% occur only once, and about 9.7% lies in the top ten. Using viral peptide pools, the ViraFEST assay grew out antigen-specific CD4+ T cells prior to sequencing. When nine to ten days of culture had elapsed, CD4+ T cells were isolated. Participants got two doses of BNT162b2 or mRNA-1273 vaccine. IL-2 at 9.5 to 10 IU/ml and peptides at 9.5 to 10 ug/ml were added to cultured PBMC, a few million per well. On days 3 and 7, fresh IL-2 medium replaced half the medium.

A remark on this clone: What it binds is unknown.

Sequencing was performed on CD4+ T cells from PBMCs cultured with HCoV-229E spike peptides, taken after COVID-19 vaccination. This chain joins TRBV27 and TRBJ2-1; 7 nucleotides line up with TRBD2. The clonotype comes from a human donor who received a COVID-19 vaccine. In nucleotides, the CDR3 is TGTGCCAGCAGGCGGAGTGGCGGGGGAGTCTACAATGAGCAGTTCTTC. This sequence encodes CASRRSGGGVYNEQFF.